One and the same sample provided the 28 T cell receptor beta chains below, sequenced in a study of CD8 T cells in ankylosing spondylitis. Their antigen targets remain unknown. Findings and limits, study-wide: For ankylosing spondylitis blood, a TCR beta motif of 7 or 8 highly homologous variants appeared characteristic.

Each CDR3 protein gets one entry after TCRdb re-called the 5' RACE reads with MiXCR. The sample contains about 540,000 distinct CDR3 sequences, roughly 13% of which appear only once. Source material: blood, either unsorted or a sorted T cell fraction (not recorded which). The source is a male donor with ankylosing spondylitis.

This clonotype was counted between two and nine times. The chain combines TRBV3-1 with TRBJ2-3; TRBD2 might be the D (5 bases). CDR3 size: 15 residues. V shed 0 bases and J shed 5 bases, with 12 bases lying between them. Germline V gene lookup returns CDR1 LGHDT and CDR2 YNNKEL (reference sequence). The CDR3 region has the DNA TGTGCCAGCAGCCAAGAATCGCGGGCGATAGATACGCAGTATTTT. Amino acids: CASSQESRAIDTQYF.

This clonotype was found a few times. The chain recombines TRBV4-1 with TRBJ2-1; 10 bases align to TRBD2. The J segment lost 14 bases and the V segment lost 4 bases, leaving 8 bases of the junction unmatched. The length of the CDR3 is 13 residues. Germline V lookup: CDR1 MGHRA, CDR2 YSYEKL. The chain's CDR3 is CASSRLSGTSEFF. The CDR3 DNA is TGCGCCAGCAGCCGTCTATCCGGGACTAGCGAGTTCTTC.

This clonotype was seen a handful of times. V and J are TRBV7-9 and TRBJ2-5, with D maybe TRBD2 (5 bases). The CDR3 length is 14 residues. Germline assignment: CDR1 SEHNR and CDR2 FQNEAQ (reference sequence). V was pared by 5 bases and J by 5 bases, with 15 bases between. This CDR3 reads CASSLLVVGETQYF. CDR3 bases: TGTGCCAGCAGCCTACTAGTGGTCGGTGAGACCCAGTACTTC.

Only a few counts were recorded for this clonotype. The chain is built from TRBV4-1 and TRBJ2-1; TRBD2 matches at 10 bases. V was clipped by 4 bases and J by 6 bases; unmatched bases: 9. Germline-derived CDR1 and CDR2 are MGHRA and YSYEKL. This CDR3 has 16 amino acids. CDR3: CASSPGSGRVSNEQFF. In DNA form, the CDR3 reads TGCGCCAGCAGCCCGGGGAGCGGGAGGGTGTCCAATGAGCAGTTCTTC.

Only a few counts were recorded for this clonotype. The chain joins TRBV7-6 to TRBJ1-4, with D possibly being TRBD1 (6 bases). V was cut by 5 bases and J by 5 bases, with 15 bases left in between. The CDR3 length is 15 residues. Germline V gene lookup returns CDR1 SGHVS and CDR2 FNYEAQ. Here the CDR3 reads CASSTDRQENEKLFF. DNA of the CDR3: TGTGCCAGCAGCACGGATCGACAGGAAAATGAAAAACTGTTTTTT.

This clonotype showed up many times. As DNA, the CDR3 is TGTGCCAGCAGTCGCGGCGCAAGGGCTTACAATGAGCAGTTCTTC. Its protein is CASSRGARAYNEQFF. The chain combines TRBV6-1 with TRBJ2-1; D remains unclear. Germline CDR1 is MNHNS and CDR2 is SASEGT. The CDR3 has 15 residues. Trimming removed 5 bases from V and 4 bases from J, with 15 bases in between.

This clonotype was recorded a few times. This chain connects TRBV20-1 to TRBJ2-1; possible D gene TRBD2, 6 bases. Deletions cut 1 base from V and 3 bases from J, with 10 bases between. Germline V gives CDR1 DFQATT, CDR2 SNEGSKA (reference sequence). The CDR3 loop spans 14 amino acids. The CDR3 region is CSARGLEYYNEQFF. The DNA for the CDR3 is TGCAGTGCTAGAGGACTAGAGTACTACAATGAGCAGTTCTTC.

The DNA for the CDR3 is TGTGCCAGCAGCCAAACAGGGTTCCTCAGCTCCTACAATGAGCAGTTCTTC. It translates to CASSQTGFLSSYNEQFF. The chain has TRBV14 and TRBJ2-1; a weak D match, TRBD1 (6 bases). The CDR3 is 17 amino acids. Trimming took off 2 bases at V and 0 bases at J, with 14 bases between the two ends. Germline V lookup: CDR1 SGHDN, CDR2 FVKESK.

The chain links TRBV9 to TRBJ2-5; 8 bases align to TRBD2. Unmatched junction bases numbered 7, after V lost 4 bases and J lost 2 bases. This CDR3 region has 15 residues. Germline assignment: CDR1 SGDLS and CDR2 YYNGEE. The CDR3 DNA reads as TGTGCCAGCAGCACACCCCGGGGGGGGCAAGAGACCCAGTACTTC. Residues: CASSTPRGGQETQYF.

This clonotype has at least ten counts. The V gene is TRBV4-2, the J gene TRBJ2-3, with TRBD2 matching 10 bases. J was trimmed by 4 bases and V by 4 bases; bases with no gene match: 8. The CDR3 has 16 amino acids. The germline V gene encodes CDR1 LGHNA and CDR2 YNFKEQ. The CDR3 DNA reads as TGTGCCAGCAGCCCACCCCCTAGCGGGAGATCAGATACGCAGTATTTT. Protein sequence: CASSPPPSGRSDTQYF.

This clonotype was seen a few times. This chain connects TRBV12-3 or TRBV12-4 to TRBJ2-1; D uncertain. CDR3 size: 13 residues. Trimming stripped 5 bases from V and 7 bases from J, with 12 bases between. The CDR3 loop is CASSHAYGNEQFF. The DNA for the CDR3 is TGTGCCAGCAGTCACGCCTATGGGAATGAGCAGTTCTTC.

In this sample, this clonotype turned up a few times. The chain employs TRBV7-9 and TRBJ2-5, with TRBD1 identical over 12 bases. V was clipped by 5 bases and J by 5 bases; unmatched bases: 9. The CDR3 covers 16 residues. From germline, CDR1 is SEHNR and CDR2 FQNEAQ (reference sequence). CDR3 in DNA: TGTGCCAGCAGCGCCACGGGACAGGGGGCGTGGGAGACCCAGTACTTC. Its translation is CASSATGQGAWETQYF. The full variable domain, rest sourced from reference TRBV7-9 and TRBJ2-5, is DTGVSQNPRHKITKRGQNVTFRCDPISEHNRLYWYRQTLGQGPEFLTYFQNEAQLEKSRLLSDRFSAERPKGSFSTLEIQRTEQGDSAMYLCASSATGQGAWETQYFGPGTRLLVL.

This clonotype was recorded many times. The chain recombines TRBV12-3 or TRBV12-4 with TRBJ2-7; D is uncertain. V was cut by 1 base and J by 7 bases, with 11 bases left in between. This CDR3 has 13 amino acids. CDR3 DNA: TGTGCCAGCAGTTTAGGCATGGGCGAGGAGCAGTACGTC. Its protein is CASSLGMGEEQYV.

This clonotype occurred a few times. The chain uses TRBV25-1 and TRBJ2-1, with 14 bases matching TRBD2. The length of the CDR3 is 16 residues. Germline assignment: CDR1 MGHDK and CDR2 SYGVNS. V trimming: 4 bases; J trimming: 6 bases; junction bases outside the gene matches: 5. The CDR3: CASSGMTSGRANEQFF. As DNA, the CDR3 is TGTGCCAGCAGTGGAATGACTAGCGGGAGGGCCAATGAGCAGTTCTTC.

This clonotype has just a few counts. This chain joins TRBV6-5 and TRBJ2-1; 8 bases fit TRBD1. CDR3 size: 15 residues. Germline CDR1 is MNHEY and CDR2 is SVGAGI. With V trimmed by 0 bases and J by 9 bases, 7 bases remained unmatched. This CDR3 reads CASSYSRDRRGEQFF. The DNA for the CDR3 is TGTGCCAGCAGTTACTCCCGGGACAGGAGGGGTGAGCAGTTCTTC.

This clonotype was detected a few times. The chain joins TRBV7-2 to TRBJ1-1; the match to TRBD1 covers 7 bases. The V gene's germline CDR1 is SGHTA and CDR2 FQGNSA. CDR3 length: 15 residues. V lost 5 bases to trimming and J lost 2 bases; unmatched junction nucleotides: 8. The CDR3 is CASSPGGGYNTEAFF. CDR3 DNA sequence: TGTGCCAGCAGCCCAGGGGGAGGATACAACACTGAAGCTTTCTTT.

The gene calls are TRBV11-1 and TRBJ2-7; 12 positions agree with TRBD2. CDR1 and CDR2 from the germline V gene are SGHAT and FQDESV (reference sequence). The CDR3 contains 14 residues. Trimming cost V 6 bases and J 4 bases; bases outside gene matches: 4. CDR3 nucleotides: TGTGCCAGCAGTTGGACTAGCGGGATTTACGAGCAGTACTTC. As protein: CASSWTSGIYEQYF.

The table lists this clonotype with a few counts. V and J are TRBV7-9 and TRBJ2-3; D remains unclear. CDR3 size: 16 residues. Trimming took off 2 bases at V and 4 bases at J, with 16 bases between the two ends. Germline CDR1 reads SEHNR; CDR2 reads FQNEAQ (reference sequence). The CDR3: CASSLNVRTDADTQYF. DNA for the CDR3: TGTGCCAGCAGCTTAAATGTCAGAACAGATGCAGATACGCAGTATTTT. Full variable domain (missing parts from reference TRBV7-9 and TRBJ2-3): DTGVSQNPRHKITKRGQNVTFRCDPISEHNRLYWYRQTLGQGPEFLTYFQNEAQLEKSRLLSDRFSAERPKGSFSTLEIQRTEQGDSAMYLCASSLNVRTDADTQYFGPGTRLTVL.

This sequence joins TRBV7-9 and TRBJ1-2, with no clear D. Germline CDR1 reads SEHNR; CDR2 reads FQNEAQ (reference sequence). The V and J ends lost 4 bases and 4 bases respectively, with 10 bases between them. CDR3 size: 13 residues. The DNA for the CDR3 is TGTGCCAGCAGCTCGACCCTGGGCTATGGCTACACCTTC. Amino acid sequence: CASSSTLGYGYTF.

The chain carries TRBV3-1 and TRBJ1-5; unclear D gene. With 4 bases removed from V and 0 bases from J, the gap between germline ends came to 16 bases. CDR1 is LGHDT and CDR2 is YNNKEL in the germline V gene (reference sequence). This CDR3 has 17 residues. The DNA of the CDR3 is TGTGCCAGCAGCCCCCCCATGGCTCAAATTAGCAATCAGCCCCAGCATTTT. Amino acids: CASSPPMAQISNQPQHF.

The CDR3: CASSLIKSGYSGANVLTF. CDR3 coding DNA: TGTGCCAGCAGCTTGATAAAGTCAGGGTACTCTGGGGCCAACGTCCTGACTTTC. The V and J genes are TRBV5-5 and TRBJ2-6, with TRBD1 as a possible D gene (5 bases). CDR3 length: 18 amino acids. The germline V gene encodes CDR1 SGHKS and CDR2 YYEKEE (reference sequence). Trimming shortened V by 1 base and J by 0 bases, and 14 bases separated the two germline ends.

This chain uses TRBV20-1 with TRBJ1-4; TRBD1 agrees at 11 bases. The CDR3 is 14 residues long. Unmatched junction bases numbered 5, after V lost 3 bases and J lost 8 bases. CDR1 DFQATT and CDR2 SNEGSKA come from the germline V gene (reference sequence). Here the CDR3 DNA reads TGCAGTGCTAGTGGGGGACAGGGGGGAGAAAAACTGTTTTTT. It is translated as CSASGGQGGEKLFF.

The chain combines TRBV10-3 with TRBJ2-5; D possibly corresponds to TRBD2 (5 bases). This CDR3 has 13 residues. Germline V gene data show CDR1 as ENHRY and CDR2 as SYGVKD. V was shortened by 3 bases and J by 5 bases, with 10 bases between the two germline ends. The CDR3 loop reads CAISDVRGETQYF. Written as DNA, the CDR3 is TGTGCCATCAGTGATGTACGCGGGGAGACCCAGTACTTC.

This clonotype was seen at least ten times. CDR3: CASSPWTSGRADEQFF. The CDR3 DNA reads TGTGCCAGCTCACCTTGGACTAGCGGGAGGGCGGATGAGCAGTTCTTC. This chain links TRBV18 with TRBJ2-1, with 15 bases lining up with TRBD2. The germline V gene has CDR1 KGHSH and CDR2 LQKENI. V lost 3 bases and J lost 8; bases outside the gene matches: 5. CDR3 size: 16 residues.

This clonotype was recorded a few times. One end of the junction is discordant with germline, which a read error may explain. The V call is TRBV5-6, the J call TRBJ2-7; 7 positions agree with TRBD2. The CDR3 has 14 amino acids. CDR1 is SGHDT and CDR2 is YYEEEE in the germline V gene. Here the CDR3 reads CASRLGLAVYEQYF. The CDR3 nucleotides are TGTGCCAGCAGGTTGGGGCTAGCGGTCTACGAGCAGTACTTC. Drawing the rest from reference TRBV5-6 and TRBJ2-7, the complete variable domain is DAGVTQSPTHLIKTRGQQVTLRCSPKSGHDTVSWYQQALGQGPQFIFQYYEEEERQRGNFPDRFSGHQFPNYSSELNVNALLLGDSALYLCASRLGLAVYEQYFGPGTRLTVT.

This clonotype was detected ten times or more. The V and J genes are TRBV12-3 or TRBV12-4 and TRBJ1-2; 7 bases are shared with TRBD1. The J segment lost 2 bases and the V segment lost 6 bases, leaving 9 bases of the junction unmatched. CDR3 length: 15 residues. DNA of the CDR3: TGTGCCAGCAGCCTGACAGGGAGCCGGAACTATGGCTACACCTTC. This sequence encodes CASSLTGSRNYGYTF.

This clonotype was detected a few times. The CDR3 DNA reads as TGTGCCAGTCGGGACAGGGGGAGTTCTCCCCTCCACTTT. This translates into CASRDRGSSPLHF. J is TRBJ1-6 and V is TRBV27; 11 nucleotides align to TRBD1. The CDR3 is made up of 13 amino acids. From germline, CDR1 is MNHEY and CDR2 SMNVEV (reference sequence). V shed 9 bases, J shed 13 bases, and the junction held 8 bases outside the gene matches.

To note about this clonotype: The junction differs from germline at one of its ends, possibly a read error. V and J are TRBV10-3 and TRBJ1-1; D is uncertain. This CDR3 region has 14 residues. CDR1 and CDR2 (germline): ENHRY, SYGVKD. The CDR3 sequence is CAICESGTNTEAFF. As DNA, the CDR3 is TGTGCCATCTGTGAGTCTGGTACTAACACTGAAGCTTTCTTT.